In this sample, the clone carrying this T cell receptor (beta chain) turned up a few times. Its antigen remains unidentified. The data belong to a study of T-cell memory formation after mild COVID-19. Overall study findings and caveats: Some clones that responded were present in memory (sampled pre-infection), which suggests cross-reactive memory joined. A balance of CD4 and CD8 characterized clones contracting day 15 to 85, whereas later expanders leaned CD4+.

Between the trimmed V and J ends, which lost 2 bases and 0 bases, there was a span of 14 bases. Germline CDR1 is MGHRA and CDR2 is YSYEKL. This CDR3 contains 17 residues. Constant-segment-primed 5'RACE gave TCR alpha and TCR beta cDNA libraries with sample barcodes and UMIs. TCRdb re-analysed the 5' RACE reads in MiXCR, keeping a single row per CDR3 protein. Of around 340,000 distinct CDR3 sequences listed, 14% are singletons. Sequenced input: PBMCs or a T cell subset sorted from them (not recorded which). The origin of this receptor is a man aged 18 to 30 who had mild COVID-19 (a few samples of this study predate the infection). Cell type and time point are not known. This sequence joins TRBV4-1 and TRBJ1-3; D uncertain. The CDR3 is CASSQSPKTISGNTIYF. CDR3 nucleotides: TGCGCCAGCAGCCAAAGCCCCAAGACTATCTCTGGAAACACCATATATTTT.